There are a few counts of the clone carrying this T cell receptor beta chain. Its antigen is unknown. The sample is drawn from a study of chemoradiotherapy in HPV16-positive cancers. Overall study: A couple of HPV16-positive patients' cells yielded candidate HPV-specific clones and common motifs.

Some clones are missing from TCRdb's copy, which holds only in-frame ones; the method was immunoSEQ multiplex PCR. The table includes 20,000 to 25,000 clones, 85% to 90% detected once. The CDR3 has 17 amino acids. CDR1 and CDR2 (germline): SGHRS, YFSETQ. Trimming cost V 7 bases and J 1 base; bases outside gene matches: 6. Findings of the study overall: For HPV16-positive patients, expanding HPV-responsive T cells associated with longer recurrence-free survival.

The V call is TRBV5-1, the J call TRBJ2-3; 16 bases fit TRBD2. This sample comprised blood, obtained from a patient who underwent chemoradiotherapy. This sequence was found in a human donor with HPV-associated anogenital cancer. This CDR3 reads CASEGLAGGPGTDTQYF. In DNA, the CDR3 is TGCGCCAGCGAGGGACTAGCGGGGGGGCCTGGCACAGATACGCAGTATTTT.